These T cell receptor beta chains were read from a single sample in a study of cytomegalovirus exposure and HLA in healthy donors. Here immunoSEQ multiplex PCR was the method, and the copy in TCRdb shows in-frame clones only, minus some. The table records about 190,000 clones, 81% of them present only once. The sequenced sample was PBMCs. These TCRs come from a man aged 18 to 35 in good health and CMV-seronegative. Each CDR3 is given with its conserved first and last residue. D genes are given only for firm matches. Not every row has a clone size; where given, it reads once, few, many or a size class.

V gene	clone size	J gene	D gene	CDR3 protein	CDR3 DNA
TRBV10-1	.	TRBJ1-3	.	CASSGDRASGNTIYF	TGCGCCAGCAGTGGTGACAGAGCTTCTGGAAACACCATATATTTT
TRBV30	few	TRBJ2-7	TRBD2	CAWSPGTSVHEQYF	TGTGCCTGGAGTCCCGGGACTAGCGTCCACGAGCAGTACTTC
TRBV7-2	.	TRBJ2-7	TRBD1	CASSSSGTGGHEQYF	TGTGCCAGCAGCTCCTCCGGGACAGGGGGGCACGAGCAGTACTTC
TRBV5-1	.	TRBJ1-4	.	CASSLGRINEKLFF	TGCGCCAGCAGCTTGGGGCGGATTAATGAAAAACTGTTTTTT
TRBV5-1	once	TRBJ2-7	TRBD1	CASSLAQGTGSHEQYF	TGCGCCAGCAGCTTGGCCCAGGGGACAGGGAGTCACGAGCAGTACTTC
TRBV14	.	TRBJ2-7	.	CASSQEWGGYEQYF	TGTGCCAGCAGCCAAGAGTGGGGCGGATACGAGCAGTACTTC
TRBV19	few	TRBJ2-7	TRBD1	CASSKTGDPLYEQYF	TGTGCCAGTAGTAAGACAGGGGACCCCCTCTACGAGCAGTACTTC
TRBV7-7	.	TRBJ1-6	.	CASPGFLNLYNSPLHF	TGTGCTAGCCCGGGGTTCCTGAATCTTTATAATTCACCCCTCCACTTT
TRBV7-9	once	TRBJ2-7	.	CASSLGLHSEQYF	TGTGCCAGCAGCTTAGGTCTACACAGCGAGCAGTACTTC
TRBV13	.	TRBJ1-1	.	CASSLVGGTEAFF	TGTGCCAGCAGCTTAGTGGGGGGCACTGAAGCTTTCTTT
TRBV29-1	.	TRBJ2-1	.	CSVGRDEQFF	TGCAGCGTTGGCCGGGATGAGCAGTTCTTC
TRBV19	few	TRBJ1-5	.	CASSITGHSNQPQHF	TGTGCCAGTAGTATTACAGGCCATAGCAATCAGCCCCAGCATTTT
TRBV9	.	TRBJ2-3	.	CASSVEGEPTDTQYF	TGTGCCAGCAGCGTAGAAGGGGAACCCACAGATACGCAGTATTTT
TRBV6-5	.	TRBJ1-5	TRBD1	CASSYSGTGTNQPQHF	TGTGCCAGCAGTTACTCAGGGACAGGGACCAATCAGCCCCAGCATTTT
TRBV9	.	TRBJ2-1	TRBD2	CASSGLGGLAGGLYNEQFF	TGTGCCAGCAGCGGGCTGGGGGGGTTAGCGGGCGGACTCTACAATGAGCAGTTCTTC
TRBV10-3	.	TRBJ2-7	TRBD1	CAISGEGTGTGAYEQYF	TGTGCCATCAGCGGGGAGGGGACCGGGACAGGGGCCTACGAGCAGTACTTC
TRBV5-6	.	TRBJ1-5	.	CASSLAGAGQPQHF	TGTGCCAGCAGCTTGGCAGGAGCGGGGCAGCCCCAGCATTTT
TRBV28	once	TRBJ2-7	.	CASSLGGSVHEQYF	TGTGCCAGCAGTTTAGGAGGGAGTGTCCACGAGCAGTACTTC
TRBV15	.	TRBJ2-3	TRBD2	CATSRPEARLAEKDTQYF	TGTGCCACCAGCAGACCCGAAGCGCGACTAGCGGAGAAAGATACGCAGTATTTT
TRBV9	.	TRBJ1-1	.	CASSVVTSLEQAFF	TGTGCCAGCAGCGTAGTTACAAGCCTAGAACAAGCTTTCTTT
TRBV2	.	TRBJ1-5	TRBD1	CASSGTGSNQPQHF	TGTGCCAGCAGTGGGACAGGGAGCAATCAGCCCCAGCATTTT
TRBV5-1	.	TRBJ2-7	.	CASSLYPQDGSYEQYF	TGCGCCAGCAGCTTGTACCCCCAGGACGGGAGCTACGAGCAGTACTTC
TRBV4-1	.	TRBJ2-7	.	CASSQVSGDYEQYF	TGCGCCAGCAGCCAAGTTTCCGGGGACTACGAGCAGTACTTC
TRBV27	.	TRBJ2-2	.	CASRTNGELFF	TGTGCCAGCAGGACTAACGGGGAGCTGTTTTTT
TRBV6-6	few	TRBJ2-7	.	CASSLTVTGPPYEQYF	TGTGCCAGCAGTCTGACAGTGACAGGTCCCCCCTACGAGCAGTACTTC
TRBV21-1	.	TRBJ2-3	.	CASKSTAMWDCTDTQYF	TGTGCCAGCAAGAGTACCGCAATGTGGGACTGCACAGATACGCAGTATTTT
TRBV4-3	.	TRBJ1-2	.	CASSQGAGAGGSFRYGYTF	TGCGCCAGCAGCCAAGGTGCGGGTGCGGGGGGCAGTTTTAGGTATGGCTACACCTTC
TRBV29-1	.	TRBJ1-2	.	CSVDNGYTF	TGCAGCGTGGACAATGGCTACACCTTC
TRBV11-2	.	TRBJ2-7	TRBD1	CASSSYRGRYEQYF	TGTGCCAGCAGCTCCTACAGGGGGCGCTACGAGCAGTACTTC
TRBV7-3	.	TRBJ1-2	.	CASSPRAGSYYGYTF	TGTGCCAGCAGCCCGCGGGCCGGGAGTTACTATGGCTACACCTTC
TRBV28	.	TRBJ2-7	TRBD1	CASSLPLSDLGQAPLGEQYF	TGTGCCAGCAGTTTGCCACTTAGCGATCTGGGACAGGCCCCTCTAGGCGAGCAGTACTTC
TRBV6-1	.	TRBJ2-7	TRBD2	CASSETPGTSGFSYEQYF	TGTGCCAGCAGTGAAACTCCCGGGACTAGCGGGTTCTCCTACGAGCAGTACTTC
TRBV18	once	TRBJ1-1	.	CASSSGMENTEAFF	TGTGCCAGCTCCTCGGGGATGGAGAACACTGAAGCTTTCTTT
TRBV7-2	.	TRBJ2-5	TRBD2	CASSLGALAGGLGETQYF	TGTGCCAGCAGCTTAGGGGCTCTAGCGGGGGGGCTGGGAGAGACCCAGTACTTC
TRBV5-1	.	TRBJ2-7	.	CASSVGSIVYEQYF	TGCGCCAGCAGCGTGGGGTCGATAGTCTACGAGCAGTACTTC
TRBV6-6	.	TRBJ1-1	.	CASSYFRGEAFF	TGTGCCAGCAGTTACTTTCGGGGAGAAGCTTTCTTT
TRBV18	.	TRBJ2-5	.	CASSPEIQETQYF	TGTGCCAGCTCACCAGAGATCCAAGAGACCCAGTACTTC
TRBV7-8	few	TRBJ1-6	.	CASSLNVRGNSPLHF	TGTGCCAGCAGCTTAAACGTTCGGGGTAATTCACCCCTCCACTTT
TRBV15	once	TRBJ2-2	TRBD1	CATSSRTGQAGELFF	TGTGCCACCAGCAGTCGGACAGGGCAAGCCGGGGAGCTGTTTTTT
TRBV10-1	.	TRBJ2-7	.	CASRIGVRTSYEQYF	TGCGCCAGCAGGATCGGGGTACGGACTTCCTACGAGCAGTACTTC
TRBV5-6	.	TRBJ2-6	TRBD1	CASSLGTGGSSGANVLTF	TGTGCCAGCAGCTTGGGGACAGGGGGCTCTTCTGGGGCCAACGTCCTGACTTTC
TRBV15	.	TRBJ2-5	.	CATSRDRAQETQYF	TGTGCCACCAGCAGAGACAGGGCCCAAGAGACCCAGTACTTC
TRBV11-2	once	TRBJ2-5	.	CASSLDRAQETQYF	TGTGCCAGCAGCTTAGATCGTGCGCAAGAGACCCAGTACTTC
TRBV4-3	.	TRBJ1-1	.	CASSQDFGEAFF	TGCGCCAGCAGCCAAGATTTCGGTGAAGCTTTCTTT
TRBV4-1	.	TRBJ1-4	.	CASSPEPVLSWEDSEKLFF	TGCGCCAGCAGCCCGGAGCCGGTGCTTAGCTGGGAGGATAGTGAAAAACTGTTTTTT
TRBV5-1	.	TRBJ2-1	TRBD2	CASSRGLAGGFDEQFF	TGCGCCAGCAGCCGGGGACTAGCGGGGGGCTTCGATGAGCAGTTCTTC
TRBV4-1	.	TRBJ2-3	TRBD2	CASSPLLAGTDTQYF	TGCGCCAGCAGCCCCCTGTTAGCGGGGACAGATACGCAGTATTTT
TRBV29-1	.	TRBJ1-5	TRBD1	CSVGYGTGLQPQHF	TGCAGCGTTGGATACGGGACAGGGCTTCAGCCCCAGCATTTT
TRBV20-1	.	TRBJ1-2	.	CSARQVYGYTF	TGCAGTGCTAGACAGGTTTATGGCTACACCTTC
TRBV7-3	.	TRBJ2-1	.	CASSPTRGLLGTMDNEQFF	TGTGCCAGCAGCCCCACCCGAGGATTACTAGGAACTATGGACAATGAGCAGTTCTTC